The 32 T cell receptor beta chains given below trace back to one sample, sequenced in a study of metastatic and nonmetastatic thyroid tumors. Thyroid surgery took place with no prior treatment in any patient. TCRdb re-called the PCR reads via MiXCR. The sample yields about 33,000 clones, over 15% seen once. The sequencing input was blood. These receptors were collected from a male donor with papillary thyroid cancer or a benign thyroid nodule (not recorded which). Some clones in this sample may be carry-over from other donors' samples.

Many counts were recorded for this clone. The gene calls are TRBV7-2 and TRBJ2-2, with 7 bases aligning to TRBD2. Looked up from germline, CDR1 is SGHTA and CDR2 is FQGNSA. The CDR3 runs 16 residues. V shed 4 bases, J shed 8 bases, and the junction held 13 bases outside the gene matches. CDR3 loop: CASSSGLGGVGGELFF. The CDR3 coding sequence is TGTGCCAGCAGCTCCGGACTAGGAGGGGTAGGAGGGGAGCTGTTTTTT.

The sample holds many counts of this clone. V usage is TRBV7-6 and J usage is TRBJ2-1; 7 bases are shared with TRBD2. The CDR3 covers 16 residues. Looked up from germline, CDR1 is SGHVS and CDR2 is FNYEAQ. Unmatched junction bases numbered 13, after V lost 5 bases and J lost 6 bases. The CDR3 DNA follows: TGTGCCAGCAGCCTAAGGCTAGCGGAGGACTCCAATGAGCAGTTCTTC. The encoded protein is CASSLRLAEDSNEQFF. Filled out from reference TRBV7-6 and TRBJ2-1, the complete variable domain reads GAGVSQSPRYKVTKRGQDVALRCDPISGHVSLYWYRQALGQGPEFLTYFNYEAQQDKSGLPNDRFSAERPEGSISTLTIQRTEQRDSAMYRCASSLRLAEDSNEQFFGPGTRLTVL.

This clone showed up many times. The V call is TRBV4-1, the J call TRBJ2-1; D might be TRBD1 (6 bases). V lost 2 bases and J lost 4, with 15 bases in between. CDR1 and CDR2 (germline): MGHRA, YSYEKL. CDR3 length: 16 amino acids. In nucleotides, the CDR3 is TGCGCCAGCAGCCAACCAAGACAGGCTAGATACAATGAGCAGTTCTTC. It yields the protein CASSQPRQARYNEQFF.

V is TRBV7-2 and J is TRBJ2-1, with D possibly being TRBD1 (6 bases). The CDR3 length is 13 residues. The V end lost 4 bases, the J end lost 10 bases, and 14 bases lay between the germline ends. Germline values: CDR1 SGHTA, CDR2 FQGNSA. The CDR3, as DNA: TGTGCCAGCAGCTCCGATACAGGGAACGAGCAGTTCTTC. It yields the protein CASSSDTGNEQFF.

This clone was seen once. The chain combines TRBV4-2 with TRBJ2-5; TRBD1 matches 7 bases. CDR1 and CDR2 (germline): LGHNA, YNFKEQ. This CDR3 comprises 14 residues. V lost 7 bases, J lost 4 bases, and 9 bases stayed unmatched. In DNA form, the CDR3 reads TGTGCCAGCAAGGGACAGAACATTATAGAGACCCAGTACTTC. As protein: CASKGQNIIETQYF.

This clone was counted ten times or more. A much larger clonotype is one base distant, so this may be a read error. The CDR3 region is CASSLDGASSYEQYF. CDR3 in DNA: TGTGCCAGTAGCCTGGACGGCGCAAGCTCCTACGAGCAGTACTTC. The V and J genes are TRBV19 and TRBJ2-7, with no clear D. Germline CDR1 LNHDA, CDR2 SQIVND (reference sequence). There are 15 residues in the CDR3. With 6 bases removed from V and 0 bases from J, the gap between germline ends came to 15 bases.

In this sample, this clone is medium-sized. This chain uses TRBV6-1 with TRBJ1-2; the match to TRBD1 covers 7 bases. Trimming took 10 bases from V and 2 from J; bases not matched to a gene: 10. From germline, CDR1 is MNHNS and CDR2 SASEGT. This CDR3 contains 14 residues. CDR3 sequence reads: CATSRTGANYGYTF. As DNA, the CDR3 is TGTGCCACTTCCCGGACAGGAGCGAACTATGGCTACACCTTC.

Regarding this clone: Possible read error: a much larger clone is one base away. The J gene is TRBJ1-1, the V gene TRBV12-5; 7 bases fit TRBD1. The CDR3 consists of 12 residues. V lost 1 base and J lost 13; bases outside the gene matches: 6. Germline CDR1 is LGHNT and CDR2 is FRNRAP. The CDR3 protein is CASGLGQGLDFF. In nucleotides, the CDR3 is TGTGCTAGTGGTTTGGGACAGGGACTAGATTTCTTT.

Notes on this clone: This may stem from a read error, because a much larger clone lies one nucleotide away. V gene TRBV20-1 combines with J gene TRBJ2-1, with D possibly TRBD2 on 5 matching bases. The germline CDR1 and CDR2 sequences are DFQATT and SNEGSKA (reference sequence). The CDR3 runs to 14 residues. The CDR3 protein is CSASGKDSYNEQLF. CDR3 DNA: TGCAGTGCTAGCGGGAAAGACTCCTACAATGAGCAGCTCTTC.

This clone appeared many times. The chain joins TRBV7-4 to TRBJ1-6, with D uncertain. V was cut by 5 bases and J by 8 bases, with 13 bases left in between. Germline V gene lookup returns CDR1 SGHVT and CDR2 SQSDAQ. CDR3 length: 14 amino acids. The CDR3 sequence is CASSHPRWYSPLHF. DNA of the CDR3: TGTGCCAGCAGCCATCCGCGATGGTATTCACCCCTCCACTTT.

Points on this clone: Sequence at one end of the junction differs from germline and may be a read error. The chain uses TRBV7-2 and TRBJ1-5; D is undetermined. Per germline, CDR1 SGHTA and CDR2 FQGNSA. The CDR3 runs 13 residues. The CDR3 sequence is CASSLEQDHPQHF. The CDR3 DNA sequence: TGTGCCAGCAGCTTAGAGCAGGATCATCCCCAGCATTTT.

V usage is TRBV7-2 and J usage is TRBJ2-7; a possible D gene is TRBD1 (5 bases). The CDR3 consists of 12 residues. V gave up 5 bases and J gave up 4 bases, with 9 bases separating them. Looked up from germline, CDR1 is SGHTA and CDR2 is FQGNSA. CDR3 protein: CASSRPGYEQYF. As DNA, the CDR3 is TGTGCCAGCAGCCGACCAGGGTACGAGCAGTACTTC.

This clone has a handful of counts. The junction and the germline gene differ at one end; a read error may be behind it. The chain recombines TRBV20-1 with TRBJ1-2; a weak D match, TRBD1 (5 bases). Germline loops: CDR1 DFQATT, CDR2 SNEGSKA (reference sequence). The length of the CDR3 is 11 residues. The CDR3 DNA sequence: TGCAGTGCGGGGGTTAACCATGGCTACACCTTC. Its protein product is CSAGVNHGYTF.

At least ten counts were recorded for this clone. The identical CDR3 is also encoded by other nucleotide sequences in the sample. This chain connects TRBV14 to TRBJ1-5, with D perhaps TRBD1 (5 bases). Germline CDR1 and CDR2: SGHDN and FVKESK. This CDR3 region has 15 residues. Trimming took off 0 bases at V and 3 bases at J, with 9 bases between the two ends. CDR3 coding DNA: TGTGCCAGCAGCCAAGAAAGAGGGGTCAATCAGCCCCAGCATTTT. Amino acids: CASSQERGVNQPQHF.

In its sample, this clone was seen many times. V gene TRBV7-9 combines with J gene TRBJ1-4; D remains ambiguous. V lost 5 bases and J 10 bases, leaving 23 bases between the germline ends. The CDR3 is 16 residues long. The germline V gene has CDR1 SEHNR and CDR2 FQNEAQ (reference sequence). The CDR3 loop reads CASSPAPRGKSVKLFF. In DNA form, the CDR3 reads TGTGCCAGCAGCCCAGCCCCCAGAGGGAAGAGTGTAAAACTGTTTTTT.

There are many counts of this clone. The chain employs TRBV19 and TRBJ1-1, with no clear D. The CDR3 loop spans 15 amino acids. V lost 7 bases and J 0 bases, leaving 15 bases between the germline ends. CDR1 and CDR2 from the germline V gene are LNHDA and SQIVND (reference sequence). DNA for the CDR3: TGTGCCAGTAACAGAAACACAATCCTGAACACTGAAGCTTTCTTT. Amino acids: CASNRNTILNTEAFF.

This clone was seen a few times. The chain uses TRBV28 and TRBJ2-1; D is possibly TRBD1 or TRBD2 (6 bases each). Per germline, CDR1 MDHEN and CDR2 SYDVKM. This CDR3 region has 15 residues. V was shortened by 9 bases and J by 7 bases, with 22 bases between the two germline ends. CDR3 loop: CARSQKRGVKNEQFF. DNA for the CDR3: TGTGCCAGAAGTCAAAAGAGGGGGGTAAAGAATGAGCAGTTCTTC.

This clone is medium-sized in the sample. This chain connects TRBV6-1 to TRBJ2-2, with 7 bases that match TRBD1. The CDR3 has 15 residues. After removal of 6 bases from V and 4 bases from J, the junction contained 8 bases not matched to a gene. CDR1 and CDR2 from the germline V gene are MNHNS and SASEGT. The CDR3, as DNA: TGTGCCAGCAGATCAATACAGGGGTCCACCGGGGAGCTGTTTTTT. This codes for CASRSIQGSTGELFF.

This clone was detected many times. The chain is built from TRBV5-1 and TRBJ1-1, with 7 nucleotides matching TRBD1. V was pared by 3 bases and J by 6 bases, with 8 bases of the junction left unmatched. This CDR3 has 14 amino acids. CDR1 is SGHRS, CDR2 YFSETQ, per germline. CDR3 sequence (DNA): TGCGCCAGCAGCTCCCTCCAAGGGGGCTCTGAAGCTTTCTTT. Translated: CASSSLQGGSEAFF.

This clone has at least ten counts. The chain is built from TRBV28 and TRBJ2-2, with 9 bases aligning to TRBD2. This CDR3 has 15 residues. Germline values: CDR1 MDHEN, CDR2 SYDVKM. With 3 bases clipped from V and 6 bases from J, the junction kept 5 bases outside the gene matches. This CDR3 reads CASSLAGGTPGELFF. CDR3 DNA: TGTGCCAGCAGTTTGGCGGGAGGGACCCCCGGGGAGCTGTTTTTT.

This clone has a count of ten or more. This chain connects TRBV28 to TRBJ1-6, with a tentative D call TRBD1 (5 bases). CDR3 size: 16 residues. The ends were cut back, 1 base at V and 3 bases at J, with 10 bases in the middle. CDR1 is MDHEN, CDR2 SYDVKM, per germline. The CDR3 loop is CASSLSQGVYNSPLHF. The CDR3 nucleotides are TGTGCCAGCAGTTTATCCCAAGGGGTCTATAATTCACCCCTCCACTTT.

Regarding this clone: A much larger clone lies one base from this, so it may be a read error. This chain connects TRBV3-1 to TRBJ1-2, with a possible D match to TRBD1 (6 bases). This CDR3 region has 16 residues. Germline CDR1 and CDR2: LGHDT and YNNKEL (reference sequence). Trimming removed 0 bases at V and 2 bases at J, with 13 bases between. CDR3 region: CASSQDGDGGNYGYTF. The CDR3 DNA is TGTGCCAGCAGCCAAGACGGGGACGGGGGCAACTATGGCTACACCTTC.

The genes are TRBV10-1 and TRBJ2-2; 10 positions agree with TRBD1. The CDR3 covers 21 residues. V lost 5 bases, J lost 1 base, and 19 bases stayed unmatched. Germline assignment: CDR1 WNHNN and CDR2 SYGVQD (reference sequence). The DNA of the CDR3 is TGCGCCAGCAGTACCCGTCGACAGGGGGCCACCAGCGTGGTGAACACCGGGGAGCTGTTTTTT. Translating it yields CASSTRRQGATSVVNTGELFF.

This clone has more than one count but fewer than ten. This chain joins TRBV6-1 and TRBJ2-2; D is ambiguous. V was pared by 5 bases and J by 9 bases, with 22 bases between. The CDR3 runs 16 residues. Germline V gene lookup returns CDR1 MNHNS and CDR2 SASEGT. The CDR3 is CASSFDRDWALRELFF. The CDR3 nucleotides read TGTGCCAGCAGTTTCGACCGAGACTGGGCGTTAAGGGAGCTGTTTTTT.

This clone appeared many times. The V gene is TRBV24-1, the J gene TRBJ2-7; 12 bases are shared with TRBD1. Trimming at V came to 4 bases and at J to 4 bases, leaving 7 bases not matched to a gene. The CDR3 is made up of 16 amino acids. Germline values: CDR1 KGHDR, CDR2 SFDVKD. The CDR3 region has the DNA TGTGCCACCAGTGACTCCGGGACAGGGGGCTCATACGAGCAGTACTTC. Protein: CATSDSGTGGSYEQYF.

This clone was picked up a small number of times. The CDR3 is CSAKSGRNEQFF. The CDR3 DNA sequence: TGCAGCGCCAAGTCGGGGAGGAATGAGCAGTTCTTC. The J gene is TRBJ2-1, the V gene TRBV29-1; D is perhaps TRBD2 (6 bases). Germline V gene data show CDR1 as SQVTM and CDR2 as ANQGSEA. The ends were cut back, 7 bases at V and 7 bases at J, with 14 bases in the middle. This CDR3 has 12 residues.

In its sample, this clone was seen many times. The rearrangement links TRBV5-1 to TRBJ1-4, with D uncertain. Between the trimmed V and J ends, which lost 2 bases and 4 bases, there was a span of 12 bases. The CDR3 length is 15 residues. Germline V gene data show CDR1 as SGHRS and CDR2 as YFSETQ. The CDR3 DNA reads TGCGCCAGCAGCTTAACAGCAAGTGATAATGAAAAACTGTTTTTT. Translated: CASSLTASDNEKLFF.

This clone was detected many times. The rearrangement uses TRBV28 and TRBJ1-5; no definite D call. The CDR3 extends over 12 amino acids. V was clipped by 0 bases and J by 6 bases, with 3 bases between them. The germline V gene has CDR1 MDHEN and CDR2 SYDVKM. The CDR3 is CASSLWVQPQHF. For the CDR3, the DNA is TGTGCCAGCAGTTTATGGGTTCAGCCCCAGCATTTT.

This clone showed up many times. Other nucleotide sequences from this sample produce the same CDR3. The genes are TRBV5-1 and TRBJ2-3; D perhaps matches TRBD2 (5 bases). With 0 bases removed from V and 6 bases from J, the gap between germline ends came to 5 bases. CDR3 length equals 12 residues. Germline V gene data show CDR1 as SGHRS and CDR2 as YFSETQ. CDR3 protein: CASSLERDTQYF. The CDR3 nucleotides are TGCGCCAGCAGCTTGGAGCGGGATACGCAGTATTTT.

This clone was observed at least ten times. The V call is TRBV7-8, the J call TRBJ2-7, with unresolved D. The CDR3 runs 12 residues. CDR1 SGHVS and CDR2 FQNEAQ come from the germline V gene. The ends were cut back, 2 bases at V and 2 bases at J, with 4 bases in the middle. This chain's CDR3 is CASSLNPYEQYF. The CDR3 DNA reads as TGTGCCAGCAGCTTAAACCCCTACGAGCAGTACTTC.

In its sample, this clone is medium-sized. The chain joins TRBV12-3 or TRBV12-4 to TRBJ2-3; D is unclear. The CDR3 runs to 14 residues. Trimming left V 5 bases short and J 1 base short, with 10 bases between. In DNA, the CDR3 is TGTGCCAGCAGTATTTTTTTGGGCACAGATACGCAGTATTTT. This gives the protein CASSIFLGTDTQYF.

This clone appeared many times. The V gene is TRBV7-9, the J gene TRBJ1-6; TRBD1 matches at 8 bases. Germline CDR1 SEHNR, CDR2 FQNEAQ (reference sequence). Trimming removed 2 bases from V and 7 bases from J; junction bases left unmatched: 7. The CDR3 totals 16 residues. This CDR3 is CASSLFRTGKNSPLHF. The CDR3 DNA reads as TGTGCCAGCAGCTTATTCCGGACAGGGAAGAATTCACCCCTCCACTTT.